These T cell receptor beta chains were read from a single sample in a study of tumor and adjacent non-tumor tissue in lung cancer. In TCRdb, the multiplex PCR reads were re-called with MiXCR into one record per CDR3 protein. The sample contains about 78,000 distinct CDR3 sequences, roughly 80% of which appear only once. The source material was lung tumor tissue. Receptors originate from a woman aged 45-65 years with non-small cell lung cancer. Both conserved end residues are part of each CDR3. Each record gives: J gene, D gene, V gene, clone size, CDR3 protein, CDR3 DNA. The D gene is left open where the match is weak. Clone size appears in some rows only: once, few, many, or a class for an expanded clone.

TRBJ2-3 - TRBV6-5 - CASRPGMPDAQYF TGTGCCAGCAGGCCTGGTATGCCAGATGCGCAGTATTTT
TRBJ1-1 - TRBV12-3/TRBV12-4 many CASSFLSSEAFF TGTGCCAGCAGTTTTCTAAGCTCTGAAGCTTTCTTT
TRBJ2-3 - TRBV12-3/TRBV12-4 - CASSFDTSGSTDTRYF TGTGCCAGCAGTTTCGATACTAGTGGATCCACAGATACGCGGTATTTT
TRBJ2-1 - TRBV20-1 - CSTSSGKDEQFF TGCAGTACTAGTTCCGGGAAAGACGAGCAGTTCTTC
TRBJ2-6 - TRBV5-4 many CASRPDSSRRSGANVLTF TGTGCCAGCAGACCGGACAGCTCCAGACGATCTGGGGCCAACGTCCTGACTTTC
TRBJ2-3 - TRBV5-5 - CASSTGLAVSSGTDAQYF TGTGCCAGCAGCACCGGACTAGCTGTATCTAGTGGGACAGATGCGCAGTATTTT
TRBJ2-2 TRBD2 TRBV29-1 - CSGILARGDGELFF TGTAGCGGGATATTAGCACGGGGGGACGGGGAGCTGTTTTTT
TRBJ2-1 TRBD2 TRBV29-1 - CRANAGGEQLF TGCCGCGCTAACGCGGGGGGGGAGCAGCTCTTC
TRBJ2-1 - TRBV11-2 once CTSAPEGGGSSYNEQFF TGTACCAGCGCCCCAGAGGGTGGGGGAAGCTCCTACAATGAGCAGTTCTTC
TRBJ2-1 TRBD1 TRBV6-1 - CASSAPGGEEINKQFF TGTGCCAGCAGCGCTCCAGGGGGCGAAGAGATCAATAAGCAGTTCTTC
TRBJ1-1 - TRBV4-1 - CASSQDRYRANIEAFF TGCGCTAGCAGCCAAGATCGTTACAGGGCTAACATTGAAGCTTTCTTT
TRBJ1-1 - TRBV6-1 - CASSFDRAPFEAIF TGTGCCAGTAGTTTTGACAGAGCTCCATTTGAAGCTATCTTT
TRBJ2-7 - TRBV20-1 - CSARDAIYPGQYF TGCAGTGCTAGAGATGCGATCTACCCCGGGCAGTACTTC
TRBJ2-2 - TRBV6-6 few CTSTTGGALNTGELFF TGTACCAGCACCACTGGGGGAGCCCTTAACACCGGGGAGCTGTTTTTT
TRBJ1-2 - TRBV20-1 - CSAPPGGGGFGYTF TGCAGCGCTCCGCCGGGGGGAGGAGGGTTTGGCTACACCTTC
TRBJ2-3 - TRBV4-1 - CASSQGLTSTDTRYF TGCGCCAGCAGCCAAGGGCTCACTAGCACAGATACACGGTATTTT
TRBJ2-2 - TRBV5-1 - CVSNLVYGGPTGELFF TGCGTCAGCAACTTGGTTTATGGTGGCCCCACCGGGGAGCTGTTTTTT
TRBJ2-1 - TRBV6-1 - CASSELGELYSYNEQSF TGTGCCAGCAGTGAACTAGGGGAACTATACTCCTACAATGAGCAGTCCTTC
TRBJ2-1 - TRBV4-1 - CASSINPGQVTHEQFF TGCGCCAGCAGCATTAACCCGGGACAAGTTACGCATGAGCAGTTCTTC
TRBJ2-3 TRBD2 TRBV20-1 many CSASTPGLAGVSDTQYF TGCAGTGCTAGTACTCCGGGACTAGCGGGAGTATCAGATACGCAGTATTTT
TRBJ2-1 TRBD2 TRBV11-2 - CVSIPEGGGSSYNKQFF TGTGTCAGCATCCCAGAGGGCGGGGGAAGCTCCTACAATAAGCAGTTCTTC
TRBJ1-3 - TRBV20-1 - CNASAGAVSGKTIYF TGCAATGCTAGCGCAGGGGCTGTGTCTGGAAAGACCATATATTTT
TRBJ1-2 TRBD1 TRBV6-5 - CASNSWGQGYTF TGTGCCAGCAATTCGTGGGGACAGGGATACACCTTC
TRBJ2-2 - TRBV12-3/TRBV12-4 - CASARVNTGELFF TGTGCCAGCGCCAGGGTTAACACCGGGGAGCTGTTTTTT
TRBJ2-5 - TRBV20-1 - CSARSWTVQETQYF TGCAGTGCTAGATCCTGGACAGTCCAAGAGACCCAGTACTTC
TRBJ2-7 TRBD1 TRBV29-1 - CIVRIRDSGSYEHYF TGCATCGTGCGAATCCGGGACAGTGGGTCCTACGAGCATTACTTC
TRBJ2-5 - TRBV4-1 - CTSCQEGLQETQYF TGCACCAGCTGCCAAGAAGGGCTACAAGAGACCCAGTACTTC
TRBJ2-7 - TRBV20-1 - CSASSYTSYEQYF TGCAGTGCTTCTTCGTATACGTCCTACGAGCAGTACTTC
TRBJ2-2 - TRBV5-1 - CASSFGSSDLNIGELFF TGCGCCAGCAGCTTCGGCTCTAGCGACCTGAACATCGGGGAGCTGTTTTTT
TRBJ2-1 TRBD2 TRBV29-1 - CSADETSGMNEQSF TGCAGCGCCGACGAGACTAGCGGGATGAATGAGCAGTCCTTC
TRBJ2-7 - TRBV10-3 - CAISDPSTGFEQYF TGTGCCATCAGTGATCCCTCAACGGGATTCGAGCAGTACTTC
TRBJ2-5 - TRBV12-3/TRBV12-4 - CASILTSTRTQYF TGTGCCAGCATTTTGACATCCACGAGGACCCAGTACTTC
TRBJ2-2 - TRBV29-1 medium-sized CSVLGQGRTGELFF TGCAGCGTTTTAGGCCAGGGGCGGACCGGGGAGCTGTTTTTT
TRBJ1-1 - TRBV6-5 few CASGFRQITEAFF TGTGCCAGCGGTTTCAGACAGATCACTGAAGCTTTCTTT
TRBJ1-1 TRBD1 TRBV20-1 - CSASSGTDRRNAFF TGCAGTGCCTCGTCCGGGACAGATCGTAGGAATGCGTTCTTT
TRBJ1-4 - TRBV30 many CAWEPLYNEKLFF TGTGCCTGGGAACCTCTCTATAATGAAAAACTGTTTTTT
TRBJ2-2 - TRBV11-3 - CAGSLRARGERINTGELFF TGTGCCGGCAGCTTACGGGCCAGGGGGGAGCGGATTAATACCGGGGAGTTGTTTTTT
TRBJ2-5 - TRBV4-1 - CATSQAKRNDQETQCF TGCGCCACCAGCCAAGCCAAGAGGAACGACCAAGAGACCCAGTGCTTC
TRBJ1-1 - TRBV12-3/TRBV12-4 many CASSLRHSNTEAFF TGTGCCAGCAGTTTACGGCATTCAAACACTGAAGCTTTCTTT
TRBJ2-3 - TRBV11-1 - CASRWAGTDTQYF TGTGCCAGCAGATGGGCAGGGACGGATACGCAGTATTTT